This T cell receptor (beta chain) was retrieved from a study of T cell changes during pregnancy in multiple sclerosis. CDR3 size: 14 residues. Losses at the gene ends were 5 bases for V and 3 bases for J; bases not matched to a gene: 5. Germline CDR1 is LNHDA and CDR2 is SQIVND (reference sequence). This table comes from immunoSEQ multiplex PCR, and its TCRdb copy is limited to in-frame clones, with some not included. The sample contains 65,000 to 85,000 clones, approximately 93% of which appear only once. This clone was detected once. Sequencing used CD4+ T cells from peripheral blood mononuclear cells, obtained after pregnancy. The TCR sequence derives from a female donor with multiple sclerosis, enrolled in a pregnancy study. The V call is TRBV19, the J call TRBJ2-7; 9 nucleotides align to TRBD2. The CDR3 region is CASSAGLADYEQYF. The DNA of the CDR3 is TGTGCCAGTAGTGCGGGACTAGCCGACTACGAGCAGTACTTC.